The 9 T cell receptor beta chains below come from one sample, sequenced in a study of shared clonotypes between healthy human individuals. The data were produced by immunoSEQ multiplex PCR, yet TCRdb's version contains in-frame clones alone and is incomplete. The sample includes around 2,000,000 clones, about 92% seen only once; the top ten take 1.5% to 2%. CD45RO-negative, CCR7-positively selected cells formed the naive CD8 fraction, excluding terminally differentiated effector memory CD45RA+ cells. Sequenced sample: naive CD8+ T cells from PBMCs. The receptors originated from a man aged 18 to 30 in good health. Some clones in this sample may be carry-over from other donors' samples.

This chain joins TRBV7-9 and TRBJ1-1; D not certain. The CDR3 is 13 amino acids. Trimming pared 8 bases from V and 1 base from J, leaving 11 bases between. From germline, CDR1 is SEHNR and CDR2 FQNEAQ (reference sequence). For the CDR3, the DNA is TGTGCCAGCGGCACCGCAGGGAACACTGAAGCTTTCTTT. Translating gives CASGTAGNTEAFF.

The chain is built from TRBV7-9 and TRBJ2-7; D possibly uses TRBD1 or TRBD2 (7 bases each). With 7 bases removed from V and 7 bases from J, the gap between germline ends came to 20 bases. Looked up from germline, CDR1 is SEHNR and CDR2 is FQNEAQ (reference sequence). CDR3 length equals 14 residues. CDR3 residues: CASTRGGMRMEQYF. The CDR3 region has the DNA TGTGCCAGCACCAGGGGGGGGATGCGTATGGAGCAGTACTTC.

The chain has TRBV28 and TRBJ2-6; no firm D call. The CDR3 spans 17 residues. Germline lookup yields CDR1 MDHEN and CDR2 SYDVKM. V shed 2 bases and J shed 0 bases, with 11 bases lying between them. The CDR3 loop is CASSLESTNSGANVLTF. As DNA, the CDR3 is TGTGCCAGCAGTTTAGAGAGCACCAACTCTGGGGCCAACGTCCTGACTTTC.

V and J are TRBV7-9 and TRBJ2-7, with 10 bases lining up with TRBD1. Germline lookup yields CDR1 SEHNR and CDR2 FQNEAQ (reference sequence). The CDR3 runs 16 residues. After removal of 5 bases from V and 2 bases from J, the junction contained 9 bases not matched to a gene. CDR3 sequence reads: CASSTIGTGVTYEQYF. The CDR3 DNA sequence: TGTGCCAGCAGCACTATCGGGACAGGGGTTACCTACGAGCAGTACTTC. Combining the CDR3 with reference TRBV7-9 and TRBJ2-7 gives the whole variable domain DTGVSQNPRHKITKRGQNVTFRCDPISEHNRLYWYRQTLGQGPEFLTYFQNEAQLEKSRLLSDRFSAERPKGSFSTLEIQRTEQGDSAMYLCASSTIGTGVTYEQYFGPGTRLTVT.

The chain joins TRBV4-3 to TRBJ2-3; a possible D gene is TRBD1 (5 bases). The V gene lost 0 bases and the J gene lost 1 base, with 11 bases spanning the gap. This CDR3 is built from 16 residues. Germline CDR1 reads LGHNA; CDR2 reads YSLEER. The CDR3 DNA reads TGCGCCAGCAGCCAAGAGCCTGGGGCTCGCACAGATACGCAGTATTTT. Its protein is CASSQEPGARTDTQYF.

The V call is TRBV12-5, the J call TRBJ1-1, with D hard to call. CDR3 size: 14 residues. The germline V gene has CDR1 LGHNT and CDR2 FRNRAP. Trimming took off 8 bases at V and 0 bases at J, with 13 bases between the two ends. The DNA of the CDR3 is TGTGCTAGTAGCCCCCCCTACATGAACACTGAAGCTTTCTTT. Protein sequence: CASSPPYMNTEAFF.

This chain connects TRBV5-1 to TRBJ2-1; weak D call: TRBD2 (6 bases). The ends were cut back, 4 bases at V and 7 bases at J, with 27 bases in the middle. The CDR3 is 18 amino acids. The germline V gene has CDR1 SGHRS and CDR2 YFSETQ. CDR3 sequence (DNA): TGCGCCAGCAGCCCAGCCGGAGGGGCGAGTAGAGTAAAAAATGAGCAGTTCTTC. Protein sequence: CASSPAGGASRVKNEQFF.

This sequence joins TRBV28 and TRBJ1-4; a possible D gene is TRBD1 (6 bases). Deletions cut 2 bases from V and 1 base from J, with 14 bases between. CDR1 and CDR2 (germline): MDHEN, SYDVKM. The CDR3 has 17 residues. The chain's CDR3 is CASSLDRSGVTNEKLFF. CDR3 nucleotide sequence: TGTGCCAGCAGTTTAGATCGGTCAGGGGTAACTAATGAAAAACTGTTTTTT.

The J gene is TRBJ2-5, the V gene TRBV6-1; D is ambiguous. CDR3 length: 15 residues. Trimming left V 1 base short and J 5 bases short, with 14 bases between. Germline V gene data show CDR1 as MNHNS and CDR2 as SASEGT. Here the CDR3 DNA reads TGTGCCAGCAGTGAAGTTGGAGTGGTTAGGGAGACCCAGTACTTC. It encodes CASSEVGVVRETQYF.